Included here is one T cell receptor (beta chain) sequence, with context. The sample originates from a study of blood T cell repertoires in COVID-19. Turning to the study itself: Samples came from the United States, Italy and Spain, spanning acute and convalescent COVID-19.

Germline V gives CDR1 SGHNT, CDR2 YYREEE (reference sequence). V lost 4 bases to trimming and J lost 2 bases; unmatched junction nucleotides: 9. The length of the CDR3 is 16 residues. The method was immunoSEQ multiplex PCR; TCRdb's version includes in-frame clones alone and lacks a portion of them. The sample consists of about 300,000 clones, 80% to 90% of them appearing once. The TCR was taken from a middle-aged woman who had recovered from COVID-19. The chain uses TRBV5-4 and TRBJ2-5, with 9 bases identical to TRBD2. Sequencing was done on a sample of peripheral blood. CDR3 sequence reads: CASSPLTSGGQETQYF. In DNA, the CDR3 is TGTGCCAGCAGCCCACTGACTAGCGGAGGTCAAGAGACCCAGTACTTC.